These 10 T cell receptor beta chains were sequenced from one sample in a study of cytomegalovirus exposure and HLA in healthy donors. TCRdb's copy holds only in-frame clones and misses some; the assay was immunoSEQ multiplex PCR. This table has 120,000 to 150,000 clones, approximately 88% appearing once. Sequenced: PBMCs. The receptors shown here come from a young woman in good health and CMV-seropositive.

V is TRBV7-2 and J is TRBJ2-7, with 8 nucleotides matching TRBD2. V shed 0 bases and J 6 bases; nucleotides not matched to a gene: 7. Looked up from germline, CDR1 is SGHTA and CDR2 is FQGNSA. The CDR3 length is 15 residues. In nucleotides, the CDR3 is TGTGCCAGCAGCTTAGCGCCGGGAGGGCCTCGCGAGCAGTACTTC. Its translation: CASSLAPGGPREQYF.

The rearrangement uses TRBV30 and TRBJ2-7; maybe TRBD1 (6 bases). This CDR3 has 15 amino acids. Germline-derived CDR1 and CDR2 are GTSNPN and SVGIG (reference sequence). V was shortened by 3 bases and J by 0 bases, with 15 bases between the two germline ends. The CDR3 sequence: CAWRPDRFSSYEQYF. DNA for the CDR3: TGTGCCTGGAGACCCGACAGGTTCTCCTCCTACGAGCAGTACTTC. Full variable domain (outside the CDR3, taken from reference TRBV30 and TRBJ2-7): SQTIHQWPATLVQPVGSPLSLECTVEGTSNPNLYWYRQAAGRGLQLLFYSVGIGQISSEVPQNLSASRPQDRQFILSSKKLLLSDSGFYLCAWRPDRFSSYEQYFGPGTRLTVT.

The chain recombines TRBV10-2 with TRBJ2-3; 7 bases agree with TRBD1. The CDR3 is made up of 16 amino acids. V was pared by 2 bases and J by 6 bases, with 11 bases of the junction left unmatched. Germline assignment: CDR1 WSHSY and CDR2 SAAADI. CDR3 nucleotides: TGCGCCAGCAGTGAGGTTTACAGGGGCACGGGTGATACGCAGTATTTT. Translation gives CASSEVYRGTGDTQYF.

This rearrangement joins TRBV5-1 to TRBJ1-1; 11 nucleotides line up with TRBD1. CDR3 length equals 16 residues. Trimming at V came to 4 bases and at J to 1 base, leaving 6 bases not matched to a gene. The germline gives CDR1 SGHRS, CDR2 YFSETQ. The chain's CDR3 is CASSLPGTGGNTEAFF. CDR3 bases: TGCGCCAGCAGCCTTCCCGGGACAGGGGGGAACACTGAAGCTTTCTTT. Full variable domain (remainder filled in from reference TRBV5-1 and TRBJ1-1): KAGVTQTPRYLIKTRGQQVTLSCSPISGHRSVSWYQQTPGQGLQFLFEYFSETQRNKGNFPGRFSGRQFSNSRSEMNVSTLELGDSALYLCASSLPGTGGNTEAFFGQGTRLTVV.

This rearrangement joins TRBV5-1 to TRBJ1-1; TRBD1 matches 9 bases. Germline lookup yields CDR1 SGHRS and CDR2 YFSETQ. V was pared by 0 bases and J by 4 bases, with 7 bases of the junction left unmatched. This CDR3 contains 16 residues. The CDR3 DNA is TGCGCCAGCAGCTTGGATTACAGGGGGCAGGGCACTGAAGCTTTCTTT. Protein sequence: CASSLDYRGQGTEAFF.

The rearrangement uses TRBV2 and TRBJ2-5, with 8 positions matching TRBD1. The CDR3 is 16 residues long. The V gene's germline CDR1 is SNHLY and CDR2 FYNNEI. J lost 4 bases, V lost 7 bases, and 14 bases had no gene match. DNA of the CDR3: TGTGCCAGCATTAGGGGAGACAGGGGTGATGGAGAGACCCAGTACTTC. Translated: CASIRGDRGDGETQYF.

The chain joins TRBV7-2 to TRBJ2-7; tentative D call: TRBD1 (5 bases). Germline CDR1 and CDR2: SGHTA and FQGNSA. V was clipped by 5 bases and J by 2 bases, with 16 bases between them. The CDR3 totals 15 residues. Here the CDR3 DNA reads TGTGCCAGCAGCCCTGCTCGGACATCGCCCTACGAGCAGTACTTC. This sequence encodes CASSPARTSPYEQYF.

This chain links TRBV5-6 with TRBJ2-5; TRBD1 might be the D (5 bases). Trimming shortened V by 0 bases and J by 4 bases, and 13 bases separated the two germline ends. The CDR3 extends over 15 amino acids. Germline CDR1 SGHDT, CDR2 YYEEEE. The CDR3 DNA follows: TGTGCCAGCAGCTTGGGGGGCCTCCTCAGAGAGACCCAGTACTTC. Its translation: CASSLGGLLRETQYF.

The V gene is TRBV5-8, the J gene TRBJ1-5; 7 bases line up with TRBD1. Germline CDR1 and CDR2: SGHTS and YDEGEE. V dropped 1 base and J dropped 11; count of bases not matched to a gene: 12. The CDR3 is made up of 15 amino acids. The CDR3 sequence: CASSLRTGAGTAQHF. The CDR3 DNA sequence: TGTGCCAGCAGCTTGCGAACAGGGGCGGGGACGGCCCAGCATTTT.

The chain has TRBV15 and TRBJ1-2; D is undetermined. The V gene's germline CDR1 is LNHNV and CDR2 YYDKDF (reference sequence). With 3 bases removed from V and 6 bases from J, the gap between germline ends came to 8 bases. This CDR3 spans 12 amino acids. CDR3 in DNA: TGTGCCACCAGCAGCTCTGCGGATGGCTACACCTTC. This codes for CATSSSADGYTF.